The 11 T cell receptor beta chains below were found in one sample sequenced in a study of T cells expressing NK-cell markers. TCRdb reprocessed the 5' RACE reads, keeping one entry per CDR3 protein, no DNA. Here the sample table reports some 390,000 distinct CDR3 sequences. The sequencing input was blood T cells: a sorted CD56 or NKG2C T cell subset, CD4+ or CD8+ T cells, or bulk PBMC T cells (not recorded which). These receptors all stem from a woman aged 45-65 years in good health.

The V and J genes are TRBV29-1 and TRBJ2-1; the D gene TCRdb calls, TRBD2, cannot be checked with no DNA. The germline gives CDR1 SQVTM, CDR2 ANQGSEA. This CDR3 region has 17 residues. CDR3: CSVENPGLAGVYNEQFF.

The genes are TRBV12-3 or TRBV12-4 and TRBJ1-1; without DNA, the TCRdb call of TRBD1 cannot be checked. The CDR3 covers 13 residues. This CDR3 reads CASSLTPAAEAFF.

The chain joins TRBV19 to TRBJ2-2. From germline, CDR1 is LNHDA and CDR2 SQIVND (reference sequence). This CDR3 spans 13 amino acids. This CDR3 reads CASRLSNTGELFF.

The chain recombines TRBV18 with TRBJ1-5; the TCRdb D gene call, TRBD1, has no DNA to confirm it. The CDR3 spans 14 residues. CDR1 and CDR2 from the germline V gene are KGHSH and LQKENI. The CDR3 loop is CASSATGRNQPQHF.

The chain joins TRBV5-1 to TRBJ2-7; without DNA, the TCRdb call of TRBD1 cannot be checked. CDR3 length: 20 residues. Germline CDR1 reads SGHRS; CDR2 reads YFSETQ. The CDR3 loop reads CASSFKGPTSPRGKAYEQYF.

The chain joins TRBV5-1 to TRBJ1-2. CDR3 length: 14 residues. CDR1 and CDR2 (germline): SGHRS, YFSETQ. The CDR3 sequence is CASSPLDQFYGYTF.

J is TRBJ2-7 and V is TRBV7-6; TCRdb picks TRBD1, but there is no DNA to check that call. This CDR3 comprises 14 residues. Germline V lookup: CDR1 SGHVS, CDR2 FNYEAQ. This CDR3 is CASSLVRQGGEQYF.

The J gene is TRBJ2-7, the V gene TRBV4-1; TCRdb lists TRBD1, though no DNA is available to test this call. Germline-derived CDR1 and CDR2 are MGHRA and YSYEKL. The CDR3 is 18 amino acids. This chain's CDR3 is CASSQDPVGPGATYEQYF.

The chain employs TRBV12-3 or TRBV12-4 and TRBJ2-3. CDR3 length: 13 residues. The CDR3 region is CASSSYRTDTQYF.

The chain joins TRBV3-1 to TRBJ2-3; lacking DNA, the TRBD1 call made by TCRdb goes unchecked. Germline CDR1 and CDR2: LGHDT and YNNKEL (reference sequence). This CDR3 is 15 amino acids long. CDR3 sequence reads: CASSLGDPRLDTQYF.

This rearrangement joins TRBV4-2 to TRBJ1-6. CDR3 length equals 18 residues. The germline CDR1 and CDR2 sequences are LGHNA and YNFKEQ. This CDR3 is CASSQDDITGSYNSPLHF.